Below are 5 T cell receptor beta chains sequenced from a single sample in a study of blood T cell repertoires in COVID-19. Data came from immunoSEQ multiplex PCR; TCRdb stores just in-frame clones and leaves some out. The sample records some 300,000 clones, approximately 90% being singletons. Sample: PBMCs or T cells enriched from blood (not recorded which). These receptors originate from a woman between 25 and 40 years old who had been exposed to COVID-19.

The V and J genes are TRBV5-1 and TRBJ1-6; a possible D gene is TRBD1 (6 bases). The germline CDR1 and CDR2 sequences are SGHRS and YFSETQ. The CDR3 length is 12 residues. V was shortened by 6 bases and J by 9 bases, with 10 bases between the two germline ends. DNA of the CDR3: TGCGCCAGCAACAGGGCTAGTTCACCCCTCCACTTT. Translation: CASNRASSPLHF.

This chain joins TRBV12-3 or TRBV12-4 and TRBJ2-1; D unresolved. V dropped 0 bases and J dropped 9 bases, with 9 bases sitting between them. CDR3 length: 13 residues. The CDR3 protein is CASSLALRSEQFF. CDR3 sequence (DNA): TGTGCCAGCAGTTTAGCGCTAAGGAGTGAGCAGTTCTTC.

The gene calls are TRBV4-2 and TRBJ2-1, with a weak D call TRBD2 (6 bases). The V end was cut by 0 bases, the J end by 7 bases, with 16 bases between. The CDR3 covers 16 residues. Germline CDR1 and CDR2: LGHNA and YNFKEQ. The CDR3 loop reads CASSQDTRGWGNEQFF. The CDR3 bases are TGTGCCAGCAGCCAAGATACACGGGGGTGGGGGAATGAGCAGTTCTTC.

V gene TRBV5-4 combines with J gene TRBJ2-6, with a possible D match to TRBD1 (6 bases). In germline, CDR1 is SGHNT, CDR2 YYREEE (reference sequence). CDR3 size: 16 residues. Trimming removed 1 base at V and 3 bases at J, with 11 bases between. CDR3 coding DNA: TGTGCCAGCAGCTTGATTGGGGGCGGTGGGGCCAACGTCCTGACTTTC. Translating it yields CASSLIGGGGANVLTF.

The rearrangement uses TRBV24-1 and TRBJ2-1, with D perhaps TRBD1 (6 bases). The V gene lost 2 bases and the J gene lost 12 bases, with 16 bases spanning the gap. The CDR3 is 14 residues long. The germline gives CDR1 KGHDR, CDR2 SFDVKD. The CDR3 nucleotides are TGTGCCACCAGTGATTCTGGACAGACGAAAGTGCAGTTCTTC. Translating it yields CATSDSGQTKVQFF.